The entry below describes one T cell receptor beta chain. Trimming stripped 4 bases from V and 7 bases from J, with 7 bases between. Germline assignment: CDR1 LGHNT and CDR2 FRNRAP. The CDR3 runs to 12 residues. The data derive from a study of OX40 agonist ivuxolimab in advanced cancers. Using immunoSEQ multiplex PCR, the repertoire was profiled, and TCRdb retains in-frame clones only, with some absent. The data hold some 40,000 clones, with 91% observed a single time. The J gene is TRBJ2-2, the V gene TRBV12-5; D not certain. The sequence was obtained from an adult with an advanced solid tumor such as melanoma, head and neck, liver or kidney cancer. Sequenced here: CD4+ or CD8+ T cells sorted from blood, sampled in a trial of the OX40 agonist ivuxolimab. The CDR3 protein is CASGWWNGELFF. The CDR3 coding sequence is TGTGCTAGTGGTTGGTGGAACGGGGAGCTGTTTTTT.